The rows below give T cell receptor beta chains drawn from one sample of a study of molecular identifiers for immune sequencing clone quantification. TCRdb analysed the PCR reads with MiXCR anew, one entry per CDR3 protein. This sample has more than 550,000 distinct CDR3 sequences, with 25% found just once. Source material: naive CD8+ T cells from blood, with Jurkat cell RNA spiked in. The receptors were gathered from a human donor in good health. Some libraries in this study had Jurkat cell RNA spiked in. CDR3s include the opening cysteine and the closing phenylalanine or tryptophan. A D gene is named only where the DNA matches it firmly. The listing skips clone size in some rows; elsewhere it reads once, few, many or a size class.

TRBJ2-5 TRBV2 NA 13 NA CARSITGQEPQYF TGTGCCCGCAGTATAACAGGTCAAGAGCCCCAGTACTTC
TRBJ2-7 TRBV11-2 NA 18 TRBD2 CASSQRPGLPLASYEQYF TGTGCCAGCAGCCAAAGGCCGGGACTACCACTTGCCTCCTACGAGCAGTACTTC
TRBJ2-5 TRBV7-9 many 16 TRBD2 CASSPWTSGSEETQYF TGTGCCAGCAGCCCCTGGACTAGCGGGTCGGAAGAGACCCAGTACTTC
TRBJ2-1 TRBV7-2 many 17 NA CASSLAKTGSSYNEQFF TGTGCCAGCAGCTTAGCGAAGACCGGAAGCTCCTACAATGAGCAGTTCTTC
TRBJ1-2 TRBV6-5 NA 15 TRBD1 CASSYSGTANYGYTF TGTGCCAGCAGTTACTCAGGGACAGCTAACTATGGCTACACCTTC
TRBJ2-1 TRBV19 NA 13 NA CATRGASYNEQFF TGTGCCACCAGGGGGGCCTCCTACAATGAGCAGTTCTTC
TRBJ2-1 TRBV7-7 NA 13 NA CASSTRDSPEQFF TGTGCTAGCAGCACCCGGGACTCCCCTGAGCAGTTCTTC
TRBJ2-5 TRBV7-9 once 15 TRBD2 CASGAGTSGQETQYF TGTGCCAGCGGCGCAGGGACTAGCGGACAAGAGACCCAGTACTTC
TRBJ2-7 TRBV9 few 14 NA CASSVASSSYEQYF TGTGCCAGCAGCGTAGCTTCGAGCTCCTACGAGCAGTACTTC
TRBJ1-1 TRBV6-1 NA 14 NA CASRPSLGTLEAFF TGTGCCAGCAGACCCTCACTTGGGACTCTTGAAGCTTTCTTT
TRBJ2-3 TRBV6-5 many 13 NA CASKVQSTDTQYF TGTGCCAGCAAAGTTCAAAGCACAGATACGCAGTATTTT
TRBJ1-5 TRBV19 NA 18 TRBD1 CASSAGGQGVFSNQPQHF TGTGCCAGTAGTGCCGGGGGGCAGGGGGTATTTAGCAATCAGCCCCAGCATTTT
TRBJ2-7 TRBV4-1 few 15 TRBD1 CASSQERGTDYEQYF TGCGCCAGCAGCCAAGAAAGAGGGACAGACTACGAGCAGTACTTC
TRBJ1-1 TRBV10-3 few 14 NA CAISGEGGNTEAFF TGTGCCATCAGTGGCGAGGGAGGCAACACTGAAGCTTTCTTT
TRBJ2-1 TRBV24-1 few 15 NA CATRPRVNSYNEQFF TGTGCCACCCGCCCCAGGGTTAACTCCTACAATGAGCAGTTCTTC
TRBJ1-6 TRBV28 few 16 TRBD1 CASRPPYGQGSSPLHF TGTGCCAGCAGACCTCCGTATGGACAGGGGAGTTCACCCCTCCACTTT
TRBJ2-7 TRBV9 NA 14 NA CASSAGLVGYEQYF TGTGCCAGCAGCGCCGGACTGGTGGGCTACGAGCAGTACTTC
TRBJ1-2 TRBV5-4 NA 14 NA CASSWGGLGELDTF TGTGCCAGCAGCTGGGGCGGTCTCGGGGAGCTGGACACCTTC
TRBJ2-7 TRBV5-4 many 13 NA CASSVARTYEQYF TGTGCCAGCAGCGTAGCGAGGACCTACGAGCAGTACTTC
TRBJ1-2 TRBV20-1 many 14 NA CSALYRALVYGYTF TGCAGTGCTCTTTACAGGGCTCTAGTCTATGGCTACACCTTC
TRBJ2-7 TRBV27 many 13 TRBD1 CASSWDRVHEQYF TGTGCCAGCAGTTGGGACAGGGTGCACGAGCAGTACTTC
TRBJ1-5 TRBV2 NA 15 TRBD1 CASRSGQGTNQRQHF TGTGCCAGCAGATCAGGACAGGGGACTAATCAGCGCCAGCATTTT
TRBJ1-1 TRBV4-3 many 13 NA CASSQDMRRGAFF TGCGCCAGCAGCCAAGATATGCGGAGGGGAGCTTTCTTT
TRBJ1-3 TRBV5-1 NA 15 NA CASSFDSASGNTIYF TGCGCCAGCAGTTTTGACAGCGCCTCTGGAAACACCATATATTTT
TRBJ2-7 TRBV6-5 NA 13 NA CASSFGLQFEQYF TGTGCCAGCAGTTTTGGACTGCAGTTCGAGCAGTACTTC
TRBJ1-2 TRBV4-3 many 14 NA CASSQDRRDHGYTF TGCGCCAGCAGCCAAGATCGCAGGGATCATGGCTACACCTTC
TRBJ1-5 TRBV27 many 13 NA CASSGVSNQPQHF TGTGCCAGTTCAGGGGTTAGCAATCAGCCCCAGCATTTT
TRBJ2-7 TRBV7-9 NA 15 TRBD1 CASSDTDRGNYEQYF TGTGCCAGCAGCGACACAGACAGGGGAAACTACGAGCAGTACTTC
TRBJ2-7 TRBV29-1 few 13 TRBD2 CSVEGASGYEQYF TGCAGCGTTGAAGGGGCTAGCGGTTACGAGCAGTACTTC
TRBJ1-1 TRBV12-3/TRBV12-4 NA 13 NA CASRETVMLEAFF TGTGCCAGCAGAGAGACAGTGATGTTAGAAGCTTTCTTT
TRBJ2-5 TRBV7-9 NA 14 TRBD2 CASSGGLPEETQHF TGTGCCAGCAGCGGGGGACTACCCGAAGAGACCCAGCACTTC
TRBJ1-5 TRBV28 NA 13 NA CAGSFEGNQPQHF TGTGCCGGCAGTTTTGAGGGGAATCAGCCCCAGCATTTT
TRBJ1-2 TRBV4-3 NA 15 NA CASSQGLYRSYGYTF TGCGCCAGCAGCCAAGGTCTTTACAGGTCCTATGGCTACACCTTC
TRBJ2-7 TRBV27 NA 16 TRBD1 CASSLLNAGGPYEQYF TGTGCCAGCAGTTTGCTGAACGCAGGGGGTCCCTACGAGCAGTACTTC
TRBJ2-7 TRBV7-8 few 14 TRBD2 CASSLLSGGGEQYF TGTGCCAGCAGCTTACTTTCGGGGGGGGGCGAGCAGTACTTC
TRBJ1-1 TRBV7-9 few 16 TRBD1 CASRPPGTGTDTEAFF TGTGCCAGCAGACCTCCCGGGACAGGGACGGACACTGAAGCTTTCTTT
TRBJ2-3 TRBV4-1 NA 17 TRBD2 CASSQGYQREWGDTQYF TGCGCCAGCAGCCAAGGCTATCAGCGGGAGTGGGGAGATACGCAGTATTTT
TRBJ2-1 TRBV19 few 13 NA CASSWQGSNEQFF TGTGCCAGTAGTTGGCAGGGGTCGAATGAGCAGTTCTTC
TRBJ1-3 TRBV6-6 many 16 NA CASTPTEGFSGNTIYF TGTGCCAGCACCCCAACGGAGGGTTTCTCTGGAAACACCATATATTTT
TRBJ2-7 TRBV7-2 many 14 TRBD2 CASSFGLAAYEQYF TGTGCCAGCAGCTTCGGACTAGCGGCCTACGAGCAGTACTTC
TRBJ2-5 TRBV13 few 17 NA CASSLGLGPQTQETQYF TGTGCCAGCAGCTTAGGCCTAGGGCCCCAGACTCAAGAGACCCAGTACTTC
TRBJ2-1 TRBV5-1 few 17 TRBD2 CASSWTSGSYVAAEQFF TGCGCCAGCAGCTGGACTAGCGGGAGTTACGTCGCCGCTGAGCAGTTCTTC
TRBJ2-1 TRBV6-6 many 12 TRBD1 CASRDRGREQFF TGTGCCAGCAGGGACAGGGGCCGGGAGCAGTTCTTC
TRBJ1-1 TRBV4-1 many 14 NA CASSPSGQGTEAFF TGCGCCAGCAGCCCCTCCGGCCAGGGCACTGAAGCTTTCTTT
TRBJ2-2 TRBV4-3 NA 18 NA CASSQDILFGSPTGELFF TGCGCCAGCAGCCAAGATATCTTGTTCGGATCCCCCACCGGGGAGCTGTTTTTT
TRBJ2-7 TRBV4-2 NA 16 NA CASSQGRGPLSYEQYF TGTGCCAGCAGCCAAGGGCGCGGGCCATTATCCTACGAGCAGTACTTC
TRBJ2-2 TRBV28 few 17 TRBD1 CASSSRDTGGNTGELFF TGTGCCAGCAGTTCCCGCGACACAGGGGGGAACACCGGGGAGCTGTTTTTT
TRBJ1-1 TRBV6-2/TRBV6-3 few 16 TRBD1 CASSNGTGPPSTEAFF TGTGCCAGCAGTAACGGGACAGGGCCGCCGAGCACTGAAGCTTTCTTT
TRBJ2-7 TRBV30 many 11 NA CAWSVGREQYF TGTGCCTGGAGTGTGGGGCGCGAGCAGTACTTC
TRBJ2-7 TRBV4-3 many 14 NA CASSLLRGGYEQYF TGCGCCAGCAGCCTCCTAAGGGGGGGATACGAGCAGTACTTC
TRBJ2-3 TRBV11-1 NA 15 TRBD2 CASSFAGRSADTQYF TGTGCCAGCAGCTTTGCCGGGAGGAGCGCAGATACGCAGTATTTT
TRBJ1-3 TRBV29-1 many 14 NA CSVGPGSSGNTIYF TGCAGCGTTGGACCCGGCTCCTCTGGAAACACCATATATTTT
TRBJ1-1 TRBV9 NA 17 NA CASSVAGRISMNTEAFF TGTGCCAGCAGCGTAGCCGGGCGAATTAGCATGAACACTGAAGCTTTCTTT
TRBJ1-1 TRBV27 NA 14 NA CASSFSPEGNEAFF TGTGCCAGCAGTTTTTCCCCGGAGGGCAATGAAGCTTTCTTT
TRBJ2-5 TRBV5-1 NA 19 TRBD2 CASSWDTGTSGSLAETQYF TGCGCCAGCAGCTGGGATACCGGGACTAGCGGGAGCCTCGCTGAGACCCAGTACTTC
TRBJ1-1 TRBV27 many 13 NA CASRTGFVTEAFF TGTGCCAGCAGAACAGGGTTCGTTACTGAAGCTTTCTTT
TRBJ2-7 TRBV6-2/TRBV6-3 NA 14 NA CASNQITGLGEQYF TGTGCCAGCAACCAAATAACAGGGTTGGGAGAGCAGTACTTC
TRBJ1-5 TRBV7-9 many 15 NA CASSLGGLGSQPQHF TGTGCCAGCAGCTTAGGGGGGCTTGGTTCTCAGCCCCAGCATTTT
TRBJ2-3 TRBV27 NA 15 TRBD1 CASGTGTGVLDTQNF TGTGCCAGCGGTACCGGGACAGGGGTTCTAGATACGCAGAATTTT